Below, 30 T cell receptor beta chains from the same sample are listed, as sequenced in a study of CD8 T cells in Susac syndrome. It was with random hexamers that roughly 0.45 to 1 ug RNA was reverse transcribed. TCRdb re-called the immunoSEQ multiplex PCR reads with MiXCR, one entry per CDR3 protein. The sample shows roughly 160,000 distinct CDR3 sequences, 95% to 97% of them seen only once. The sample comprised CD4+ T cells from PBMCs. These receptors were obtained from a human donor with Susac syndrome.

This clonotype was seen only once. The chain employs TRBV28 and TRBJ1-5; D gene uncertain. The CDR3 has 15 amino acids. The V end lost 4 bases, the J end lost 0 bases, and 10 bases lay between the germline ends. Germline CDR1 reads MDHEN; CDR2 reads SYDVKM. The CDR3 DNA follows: TGTGCCAGCAGTTCCTTTCAAACTAGCAATCAGCCCCAGCATTTT. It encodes CASSSFQTSNQPQHF.

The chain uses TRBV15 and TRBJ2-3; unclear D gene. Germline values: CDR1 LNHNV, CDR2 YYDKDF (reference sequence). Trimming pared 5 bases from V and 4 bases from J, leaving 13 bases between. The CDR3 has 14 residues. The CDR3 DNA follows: TGTGCCACCAGCGCCCTCCGAGGTGCAGATACGCAGTATTTT. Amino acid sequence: CATSALRGADTQYF.

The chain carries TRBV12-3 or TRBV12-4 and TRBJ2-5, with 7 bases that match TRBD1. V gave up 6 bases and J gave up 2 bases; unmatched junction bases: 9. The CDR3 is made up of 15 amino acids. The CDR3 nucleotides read TGTGCCAGCAGGGAGGCACGACAGGGTCAAGAGACCCAGTACTTC. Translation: CASREARQGQETQYF.

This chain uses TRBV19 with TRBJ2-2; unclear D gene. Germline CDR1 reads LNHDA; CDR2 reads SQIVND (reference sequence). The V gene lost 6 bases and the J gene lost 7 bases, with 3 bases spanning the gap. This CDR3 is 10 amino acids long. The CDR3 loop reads CASSSGELFF. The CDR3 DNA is TGTGCCAGTAGCAGCGGGGAGCTGTTTTTT.

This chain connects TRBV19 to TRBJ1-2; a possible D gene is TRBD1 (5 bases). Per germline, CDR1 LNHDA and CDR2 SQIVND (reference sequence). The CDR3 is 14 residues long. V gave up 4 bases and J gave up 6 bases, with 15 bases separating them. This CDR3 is CASSKGPSFDGYTF. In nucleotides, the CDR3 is TGTGCCAGTAGTAAGGGGCCGAGTTTTGATGGCTACACCTTC.

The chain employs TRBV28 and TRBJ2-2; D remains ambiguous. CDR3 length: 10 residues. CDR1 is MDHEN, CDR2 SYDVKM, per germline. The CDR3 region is CVAGWGELFF. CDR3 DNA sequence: TGTGTCGCTGGTTGGGGGGAGCTGTTTTTT.

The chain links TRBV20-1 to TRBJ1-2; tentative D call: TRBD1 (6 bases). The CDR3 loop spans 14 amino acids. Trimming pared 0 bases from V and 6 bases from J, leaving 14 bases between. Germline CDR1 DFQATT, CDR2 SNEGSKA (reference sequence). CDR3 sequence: CSARDPKSGDGYTF. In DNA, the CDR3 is TGCAGTGCTAGAGATCCCAAGTCAGGGGATGGCTACACCTTC.

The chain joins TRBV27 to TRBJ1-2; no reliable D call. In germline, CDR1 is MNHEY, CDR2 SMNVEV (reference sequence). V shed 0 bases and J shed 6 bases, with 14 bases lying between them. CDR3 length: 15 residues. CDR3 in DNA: TGTGCCAGCAGTTTATCCCCCCAGCGACGGGATGGCTACACCTTC. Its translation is CASSLSPQRRDGYTF.

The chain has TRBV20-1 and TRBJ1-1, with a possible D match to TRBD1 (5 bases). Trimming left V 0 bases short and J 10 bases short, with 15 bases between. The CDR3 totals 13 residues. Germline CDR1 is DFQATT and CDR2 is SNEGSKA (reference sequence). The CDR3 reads CSARDNGGMTAFF. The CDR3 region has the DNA TGCAGTGCTAGAGATAATGGGGGAATGACAGCTTTCTTT.

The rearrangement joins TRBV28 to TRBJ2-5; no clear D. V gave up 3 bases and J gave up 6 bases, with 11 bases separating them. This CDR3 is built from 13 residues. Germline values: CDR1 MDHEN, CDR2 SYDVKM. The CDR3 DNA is TGTGCCAGCAGTTTTGGTAGTCGGCAGACCCAGTACTTC. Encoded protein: CASSFGSRQTQYF.

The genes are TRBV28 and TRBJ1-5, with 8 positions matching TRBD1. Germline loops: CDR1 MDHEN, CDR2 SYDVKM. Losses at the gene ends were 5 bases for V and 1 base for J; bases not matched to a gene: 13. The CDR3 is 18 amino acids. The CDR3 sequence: CASSESRGLGSSNQPQHF. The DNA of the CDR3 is TGTGCCAGCAGTGAGAGCAGGGGGCTAGGATCGAGCAATCAGCCCCAGCATTTT.

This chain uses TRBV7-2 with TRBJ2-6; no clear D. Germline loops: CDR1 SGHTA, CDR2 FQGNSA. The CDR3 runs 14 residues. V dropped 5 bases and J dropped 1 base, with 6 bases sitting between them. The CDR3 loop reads CASSLWSGANVLTF. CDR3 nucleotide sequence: TGTGCCAGCAGCCTCTGGTCTGGGGCCAACGTCCTGACTTTC.

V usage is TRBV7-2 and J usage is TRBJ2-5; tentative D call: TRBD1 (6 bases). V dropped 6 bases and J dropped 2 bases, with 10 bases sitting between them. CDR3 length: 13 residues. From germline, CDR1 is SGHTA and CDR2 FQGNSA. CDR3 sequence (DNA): TGTGCCAGCAGTCGACAGGAGCAAGAGACCCAGTACTTC. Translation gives CASSRQEQETQYF.

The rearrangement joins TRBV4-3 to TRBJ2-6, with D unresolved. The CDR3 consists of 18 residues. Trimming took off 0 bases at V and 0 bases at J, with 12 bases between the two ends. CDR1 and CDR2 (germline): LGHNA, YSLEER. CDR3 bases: TGCGCCAGCAGCCAAGATGCTGTGAGAAGCTCTGGGGCCAACGTCCTGACTTTC. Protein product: CASSQDAVRSSGANVLTF.

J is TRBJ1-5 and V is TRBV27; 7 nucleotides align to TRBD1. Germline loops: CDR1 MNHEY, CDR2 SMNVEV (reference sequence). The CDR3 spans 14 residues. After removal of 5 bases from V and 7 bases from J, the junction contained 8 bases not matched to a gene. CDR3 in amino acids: CASSQDRFIQPQHF. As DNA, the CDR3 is TGTGCCAGCAGTCAGGACAGGTTCATACAGCCCCAGCATTTT.

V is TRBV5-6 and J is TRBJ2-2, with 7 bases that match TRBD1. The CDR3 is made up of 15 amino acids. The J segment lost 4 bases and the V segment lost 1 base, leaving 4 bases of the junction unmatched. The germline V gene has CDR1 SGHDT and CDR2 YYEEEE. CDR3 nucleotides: TGTGCCAGCAGCTTGCGGACAGGCTCCACCGGGGAGCTGTTTTTT. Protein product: CASSLRTGSTGELFF.

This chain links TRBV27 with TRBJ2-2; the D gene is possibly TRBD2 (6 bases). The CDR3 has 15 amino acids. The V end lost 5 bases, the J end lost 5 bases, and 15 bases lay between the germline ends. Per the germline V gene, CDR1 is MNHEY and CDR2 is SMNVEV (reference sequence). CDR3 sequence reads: CASSARESMTGELFF. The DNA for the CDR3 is TGTGCCAGCAGTGCCCGGGAGTCCATGACCGGGGAGCTGTTTTTT.

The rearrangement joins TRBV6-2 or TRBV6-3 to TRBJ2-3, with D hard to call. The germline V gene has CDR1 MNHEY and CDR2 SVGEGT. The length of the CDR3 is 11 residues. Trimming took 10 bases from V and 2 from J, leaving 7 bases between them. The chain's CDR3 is CATLITDTQYF. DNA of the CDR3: TGTGCCACACTGATCACAGATACGCAGTATTTT.

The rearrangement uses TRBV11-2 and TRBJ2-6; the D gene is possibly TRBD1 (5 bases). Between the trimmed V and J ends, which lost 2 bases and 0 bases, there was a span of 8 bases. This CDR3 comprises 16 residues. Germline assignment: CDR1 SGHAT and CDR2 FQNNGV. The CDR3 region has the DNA TGTGCCAGCAGCTTACAGGGTATCTCTGGGGCCAACGTCCTGACTTTC. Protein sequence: CASSLQGISGANVLTF.

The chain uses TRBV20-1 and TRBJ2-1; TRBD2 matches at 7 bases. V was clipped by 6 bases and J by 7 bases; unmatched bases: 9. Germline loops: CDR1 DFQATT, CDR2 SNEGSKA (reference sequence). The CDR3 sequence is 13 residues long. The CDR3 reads CSAPSGSRNEQFF. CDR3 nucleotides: TGCAGTGCCCCTAGCGGATCACGAAATGAGCAGTTCTTC.

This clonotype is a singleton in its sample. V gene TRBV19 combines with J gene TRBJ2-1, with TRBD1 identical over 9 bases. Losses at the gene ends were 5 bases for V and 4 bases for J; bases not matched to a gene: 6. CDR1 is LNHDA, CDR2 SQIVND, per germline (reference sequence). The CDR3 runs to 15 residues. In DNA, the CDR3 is TGTGCCAGTAGTGTACAGGGGGCGCCTTACAATGAGCAGTTCTTC. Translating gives CASSVQGAPYNEQFF.

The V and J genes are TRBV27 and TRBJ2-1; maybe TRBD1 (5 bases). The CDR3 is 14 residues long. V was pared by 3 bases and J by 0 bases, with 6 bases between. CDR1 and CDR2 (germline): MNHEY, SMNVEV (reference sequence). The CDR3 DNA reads TGTGCCAGCAGTTTCGACAGCTCCTACAATGAGCAGTTCTTC. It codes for CASSFDSSYNEQFF.

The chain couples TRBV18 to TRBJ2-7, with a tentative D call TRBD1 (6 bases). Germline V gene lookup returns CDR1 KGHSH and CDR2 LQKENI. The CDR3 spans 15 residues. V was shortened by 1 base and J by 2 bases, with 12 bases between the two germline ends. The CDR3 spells CASSPLPDRTYEQYF. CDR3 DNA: TGTGCCAGCTCACCACTACCCGACAGGACCTACGAGCAGTACTTC.

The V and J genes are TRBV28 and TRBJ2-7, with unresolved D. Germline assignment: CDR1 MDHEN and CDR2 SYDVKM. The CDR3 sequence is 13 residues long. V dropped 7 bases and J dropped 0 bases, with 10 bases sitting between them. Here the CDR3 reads CASTLPSSYEQYF. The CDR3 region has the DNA TGTGCCAGCACCCTCCCCAGCTCCTACGAGCAGTACTTC.

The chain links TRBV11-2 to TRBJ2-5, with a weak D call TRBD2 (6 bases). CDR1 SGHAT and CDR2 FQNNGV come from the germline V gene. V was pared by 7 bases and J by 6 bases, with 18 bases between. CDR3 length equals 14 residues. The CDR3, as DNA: TGTGCCAGCACCCCCGGGGGACCCTACCAGACCCAGTACTTC. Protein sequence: CASTPGGPYQTQYF. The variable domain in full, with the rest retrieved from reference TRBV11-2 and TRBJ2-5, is EAGVAQSPRYKIIEKRQSVAFWCNPISGHATLYWYQQILGQGPKLLIQFQNNGVVDDSQLPKDRFSAERLKGVDSTLKIQPAKLEDSAVYLCASTPGGPYQTQYFGPGTRLLVL.

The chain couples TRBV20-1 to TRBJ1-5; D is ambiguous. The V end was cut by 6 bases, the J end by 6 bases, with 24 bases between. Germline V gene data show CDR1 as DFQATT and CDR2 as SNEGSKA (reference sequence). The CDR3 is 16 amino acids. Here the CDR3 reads CSATTGRTGIGQPQHF. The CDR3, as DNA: TGCAGTGCCACCACCGGCCGCACGGGTATCGGTCAGCCCCAGCATTTT.

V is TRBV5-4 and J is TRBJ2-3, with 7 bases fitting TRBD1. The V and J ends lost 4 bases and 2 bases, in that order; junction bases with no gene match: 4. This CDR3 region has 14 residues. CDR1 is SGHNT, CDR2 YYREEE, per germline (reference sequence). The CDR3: CASSPDRATDTQYF. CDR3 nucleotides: TGTGCCAGCAGCCCCGACAGGGCCACAGATACGCAGTATTTT.

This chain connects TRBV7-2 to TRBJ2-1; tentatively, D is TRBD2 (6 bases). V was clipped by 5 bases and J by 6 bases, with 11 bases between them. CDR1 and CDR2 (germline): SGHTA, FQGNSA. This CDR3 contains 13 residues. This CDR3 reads CASSPGTFNEQFF. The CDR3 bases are TGTGCCAGCAGCCCCGGGACTTTCAATGAGCAGTTCTTC.

This chain's CDR3 is CASSSASNQPQHF. The CDR3 DNA sequence: TGTGCCAGCAGTTCCGCAAGCAATCAGCCCCAGCATTTT. The V call is TRBV28, the J call TRBJ1-5; D gene uncertain. The CDR3 consists of 13 residues. V lost 4 bases, J lost 1 base, and 5 bases lay in between. CDR1 and CDR2 from the germline V gene are MDHEN and SYDVKM.

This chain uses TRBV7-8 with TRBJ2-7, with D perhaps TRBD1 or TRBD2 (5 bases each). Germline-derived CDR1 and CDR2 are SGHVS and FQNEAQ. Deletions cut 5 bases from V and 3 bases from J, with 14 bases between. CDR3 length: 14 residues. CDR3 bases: TGTGCCAGCAGCCCAAGGGACCCTTTCTACGAGCAGTACTTC. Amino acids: CASSPRDPFYEQYF.